This TCR beta chain appears in the sequencing data of a study of sequential checkpoint blockade in melanoma. Study in general: Randomization was 1:1 between first-line nivolumab→ipilimumab and ipilimumab→nivolumab.

TCRdb keeps only in-frame clones here, not all; method: immunoSEQ multiplex PCR. Of more than 7,500 clones in the sample, around three fifths are singletons; the top ten hold roughly 40%. The CDR3 runs to 15 residues. Germline CDR1 is SGHAT and CDR2 is FQNNGV. After removal of 3 bases from V and 7 bases from J, the junction contained 8 bases not matched to a gene. Treatment reported: randomized to nivolumab then ipilimumab (arm A) or the reverse (arm B). No patient had prior DNA-damaging chemotherapy. From thawed PBMCs, live CD3+CD8+ cells negative for CD19 and CD56 were sorted. V gene TRBV11-2 combines with J gene TRBJ2-1; 8 bases map to TRBD2. The specimen was CD8+ T cells sorted from blood (inferred from file names), collected from a patient given nivolumab and ipilimumab in sequence. The clonotype originates from a human donor with melanoma. The CDR3 nucleotides read TGTGCCAGCAGCTTCTTTCGGGGGGGCCGTAATGAGCAGTTCTTC. The encoded protein is CASSFFRGGRNEQFF.